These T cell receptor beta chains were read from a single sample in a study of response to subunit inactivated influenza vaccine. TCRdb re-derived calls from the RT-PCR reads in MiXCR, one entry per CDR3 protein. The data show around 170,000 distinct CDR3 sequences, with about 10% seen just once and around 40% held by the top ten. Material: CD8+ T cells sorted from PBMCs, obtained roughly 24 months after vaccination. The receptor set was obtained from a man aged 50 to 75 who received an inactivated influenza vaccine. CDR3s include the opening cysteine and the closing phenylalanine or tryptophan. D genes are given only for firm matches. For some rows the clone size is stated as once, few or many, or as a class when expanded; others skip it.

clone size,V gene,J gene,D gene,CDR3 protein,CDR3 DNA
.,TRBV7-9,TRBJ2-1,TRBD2,CASSFERGGHNEQFF,TGTGCCAGCAGCTTCGAACGGGGGGGCCACAATGAGCAGTTCTTC
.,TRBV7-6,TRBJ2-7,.,CASSPTAVREQYF,TGTGCCAGCAGCCCAACTGCCGTCCGCGAGCAGTACTTC
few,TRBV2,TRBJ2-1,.,CASSEPLLDVYNEQFF,TGTGCCAGCAGTGAACCACTTCTTGACGTATACAATGAGCAGTTCTTC
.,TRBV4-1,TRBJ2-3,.,CASRKWGGPITDTQYF,TGCGCCAGCAGAAAGTGGGGGGGGCCAATCACAGATACGCAGTATTTT
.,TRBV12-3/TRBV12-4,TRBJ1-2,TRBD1,CASSYGTGSGYGYTF,TGTGCCAGCAGTTACGGGACAGGCAGCGGCTATGGCTACACCTTC
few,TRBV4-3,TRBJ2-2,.,CASSSRGPGPERLDGELFF,TGCGCCAGCAGCTCCCGGGGACCGGGCCCCGAACGTTTGGACGGGGAGCTGTTTTTT
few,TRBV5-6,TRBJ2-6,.,CASSGDFSGANVLTF,TGTGCCAGCAGCGGTGATTTCTCTGGGGCCAACGTCCTGACTTTC
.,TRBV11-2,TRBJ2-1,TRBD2,CASSFIASGTNNEQFF,TGTGCCAGCAGCTTCATTGCTAGCGGGACGAACAATGAGCAGTTCTTC
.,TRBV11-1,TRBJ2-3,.,CASSLALLLLSSTDTQYF,TGTGCCAGCAGCTTAGCCCTCTTACTGCTCTCTAGCACAGATACGCAGTATTTT
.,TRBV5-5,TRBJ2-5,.,CASIAGHEETQYF,TGTGCCAGCATTGCGGGCCATGAAGAGACCCAGTACTTC
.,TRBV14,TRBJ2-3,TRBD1,CASSQTGTDNTDTQYF,TGTGCCAGCAGCCAAACCGGGACAGACAACACAGATACGCAGTATTTT
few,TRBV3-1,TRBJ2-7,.,CASSEGPHYEQYF,TGTGCCAGCAGCGAGGGACCACACTACGAGCAGTACTTC
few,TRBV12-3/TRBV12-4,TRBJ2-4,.,CASSFSGKNIQYF,TGTGCCAGCAGTTTCTCGGGGAAAAACATTCAGTACTTC
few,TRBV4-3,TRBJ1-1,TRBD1,CASSQETVTGGNTEAFF,TGCGCCAGCAGCCAAGAGACCGTTACAGGGGGGAACACTGAAGCTTTCTTT
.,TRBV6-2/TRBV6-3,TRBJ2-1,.,CASSYGGYEQFF,TGTGCCAGCAGTTACGGCGGCTACGAGCAGTTCTTC
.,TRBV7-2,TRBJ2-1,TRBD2,CASSSPLAGTFPEQFF,TGTGCCAGCAGCTCCCCCCTAGCGGGTACTTTCCCTGAGCAGTTCTTC
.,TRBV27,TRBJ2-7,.,CASSLMVGSGNEQYF,TGTGCCAGCAGTTTAATGGTCGGTTCTGGGAACGAGCAGTACTTC
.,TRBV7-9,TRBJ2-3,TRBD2,CASSSEGLAGADTQYF,TGTGCCAGCAGCTCCGAGGGACTAGCGGGAGCAGATACGCAGTATTTT